This TCR beta chain appears in the sequencing data of a study of cytomegalovirus exposure and HLA in healthy donors. General observations from the study: Among TCR beta chains, those listed as cytomegalovirus-associated numbered under 200. Among the CMV-associated chains, a few were confirmed in vitro as specific for CMV antigens. Most TCR beta V segments were productive about 87% or about 30% of the time in an earlier analysis. Later on, a genetic analysis was performed. It linked a missense variant in DCLRE1C with V- and J-gene trimming of TCR beta.

Points on this clone: The target antigen is unknown.

PCR involved 60 Vbeta and 13 Jbeta primers. This table comes from immunoSEQ multiplex PCR, and its TCRdb copy is limited to in-frame clones, with some not included. The repertoire holds about 110,000 clones, with roughly 80% as singletons. The sequence derives from a man younger than 45 in good health and CMV-seronegative. The sequenced sample consisted of PBMCs.

The CDR3 spells CASSPRGGSDYGYTF. DNA of the CDR3: TGTGCCAGCAGCCCCCGGGGGGGGTCCGACTATGGCTACACCTTC. The chain joins TRBV9 to TRBJ1-2; D perhaps matches TRBD1 (5 bases). V dropped 4 bases and J dropped 3 bases, with 16 bases sitting between them. This CDR3 contains 15 residues. Per germline, CDR1 SGDLS and CDR2 YYNGEE. The variable domain in full, completed from reference TRBV9 and TRBJ1-2, reads DSGVTQTPKHLITATGQRVTLRCSPRSGDLSVYWYQQSLDQGLQFLIQYYNGEERAKGNILERFSAQQFPDLHSELNLSSLELGDSALYFCASSPRGGSDYGYTFGSGTRLTVV.